The 26 T cell receptor beta chains given below trace back to one sample, sequenced in a study of T cells expressing NK-cell markers (dated by TCRdb to the early 2020s). Preparation of the library involved 5' RACE. The sample was run on an Illumina HiSeq 2000. Following TCRdb reprocessing, every CDR3 protein sequence forms one entry, and DNA is not provided. The sample's table lists a count of some 340,000 distinct CDR3 sequences. The ten most abundant clones make up roughly 5.2% of the sample. Sequences were obtained from blood T cells: a sorted CD56 or NKG2C T cell subset, CD4+ or CD8+ T cells, or bulk PBMC T cells (not recorded which). The source of these receptors is a man aged 18-70 years in good health.

The chain links TRBV11-2 to TRBJ2-1; TCRdb returns TRBD2, unconfirmable since there is no DNA. The CDR3 spans 15 residues. From germline, CDR1 is SGHAT and CDR2 FQNNGV. The CDR3: CASSSGLASYNEQFF.

This chain uses TRBV29-1 with TRBJ2-3; absent DNA, TCRdb's TRBD1 call cannot be checked. This CDR3 has 14 amino acids. The V gene's germline CDR1 is SQVTM and CDR2 ANQGSEA. The CDR3 spells CSATGGSSTDTQYF.

This rearrangement joins TRBV5-1 to TRBJ2-2. Per germline, CDR1 SGHRS and CDR2 YFSETQ. The CDR3 contains 13 residues. The CDR3 protein is CASRKGDTGELFF.

This CDR3 is CASNVQTGNTEAFF. V is TRBV7-8 and J is TRBJ1-1; TCRdb proposes TRBD1, but this gene call is untestable without DNA. Per germline, CDR1 SGHVS and CDR2 FQNEAQ. The CDR3 is 14 amino acids.

The V gene is TRBV15, the J gene TRBJ1-1. The CDR3 is 16 residues long. Germline V gives CDR1 LNHNV, CDR2 YYDKDF (reference sequence). This CDR3 is CATSPRGGEGDTEAFF.

The chain has TRBV12-3 or TRBV12-4 and TRBJ2-2; the TCRdb D gene call, TRBD1, has no DNA to confirm it. The CDR3 spans 15 residues. The CDR3 is CASSPRQGAVGELFF.

CDR3 protein: CATSSGAAGVYEKLFF. The gene calls are TRBV15 and TRBJ1-4; TCRdb outputs TRBD1, but without DNA this stays unchecked. The CDR3 sequence is 16 residues long. CDR1 and CDR2 (germline): LNHNV, YYDKDF (reference sequence). Full variable domain (rest looked up from reference TRBV15 and TRBJ1-4): DAMVIQNPRYQVTQFGKPVTLSCSQTLNHNVMYWYQQKSSQAPKLLFHYYDKDFNNEADTPDNFQSRRPNTSFCFLDIRSPGLGDTAMYLCATSSGAAGVYEKLFFGSGTQLSVL.

CDR3 residues: CASSIGDGTSIFNEQFF. This rearrangement joins TRBV19 to TRBJ2-1; the D gene TCRdb calls, TRBD2, cannot be checked with no DNA. CDR3 length equals 17 residues. Germline loops: CDR1 LNHDA, CDR2 SQIVND (reference sequence).

The chain combines TRBV11-2 with TRBJ1-1; without DNA, the TCRdb call of TRBD1 cannot be checked. The CDR3 runs to 15 residues. Germline V CDR1 and CDR2: SGHAT, FQNNGV. The CDR3 sequence is CASSLDQGQGATAFF.

V usage is TRBV10-2 and J usage is TRBJ1-1; TCRdb picks TRBD1, but there is no DNA to check that call. This CDR3 has 16 residues. Germline V lookup: CDR1 WSHSY, CDR2 SAAADI. The CDR3 region is CASSGGGSGMNTEAFF.

The rearrangement joins TRBV7-4 to TRBJ1-5; no DNA is available, so the TRBD1 call from TCRdb remains unchecked. The CDR3 spans 15 residues. Germline values: CDR1 SGHVT, CDR2 SQSDAQ. The CDR3 reads CASSPGVLSNQPQHF.

V gene TRBV7-9 combines with J gene TRBJ1-3. Germline assignment: CDR1 SEHNR and CDR2 FQNEAQ (reference sequence). The CDR3 sequence is 12 residues long. The CDR3 sequence is CASTSLGNTIYF.

The chain employs TRBV20-1 and TRBJ2-4. The CDR3 length is 13 residues. CDR1 DFQATT and CDR2 SNEGSKA come from the germline V gene (reference sequence). The CDR3 sequence: CSADTLAKNIQYF.

This chain joins TRBV30 and TRBJ2-7; TCRdb's assignment of TRBD1 cannot be checked, as there is no DNA. Germline CDR1 reads GTSNPN; CDR2 reads SVGIG (reference sequence). CDR3 length: 14 amino acids. The CDR3 here is CAWSKQGGSYEQYF.

This rearrangement joins TRBV11-2 to TRBJ2-1; TCRdb's D gene call, TRBD1, goes unchecked for lack of DNA. CDR1 is SGHAT, CDR2 FQNNGV, per germline. This CDR3 is built from 15 residues. The CDR3 spells CASSSYRESYNEQFF.

The chain carries TRBV18 and TRBJ2-7; absent DNA, TCRdb's TRBD1 call cannot be checked. CDR1 KGHSH and CDR2 LQKENI come from the germline V gene. The CDR3 totals 15 residues. The CDR3 loop is CASSPPGANSYEQYF. The full variable domain, its missing parts supplied by reference TRBV18 and TRBJ2-7, is NAGVMQNPRHLVRRRGQEARLRCSPMKGHSHVYWYRQLPEEGLKFMVYLQKENIIDESGMPKERFSAEFPKEGPSILRIQQVVRGDSAAYFCASSPPGANSYEQYFGPGTRLTVT.

This chain uses TRBV9 with TRBJ2-7; the D call of TRBD1 rests on TCRdb alone, since no DNA is present to check it. Germline-derived CDR1 and CDR2 are SGDLS and YYNGEE. The CDR3 sequence is 14 residues long. The CDR3 region is CASSARPDTYEQYF.

This chain uses TRBV7-9 with TRBJ2-1; TCRdb outputs TRBD2, but without DNA this stays unchecked. The CDR3 is 14 amino acids. Per the germline V gene, CDR1 is SEHNR and CDR2 is FQNEAQ (reference sequence). The CDR3 loop reads CASSLLAGVNEQFF.

This chain links TRBV28 with TRBJ1-1; with no DNA, the TCRdb D assignment of TRBD1 cannot be verified. Germline values: CDR1 MDHEN, CDR2 SYDVKM. This CDR3 is 16 amino acids long. CDR3 residues: CASSRRGGGPNTEAFF.

The chain carries TRBV7-8 and TRBJ2-2; the TCRdb call, TRBD1, lacks DNA for checking. Germline CDR1 reads SGHVS; CDR2 reads FQNEAQ. The CDR3 sequence is 16 residues long. CDR3: CASTNLGTGNTGELFF. The full variable domain, completed using reference TRBV7-8 and TRBJ2-2, is GAGVSQSPRYKVAKRGQDVALRCDPISGHVSLFWYQQALGQGPEFLTYFQNEAQLDKSGLPSDRFFAERPEGSVSTLKIQRTQQEDSAVYLCASTNLGTGNTGELFFGEGSRLTVL.

The chain recombines TRBV12-3 or TRBV12-4 with TRBJ2-2; TCRdb designates TRBD2, a call that cannot be tested without DNA. CDR3 size: 14 residues. This CDR3 is CASSPWTSGRELFF.

V is TRBV29-1 and J is TRBJ1-2; TCRdb returns TRBD1, unconfirmable since there is no DNA. The length of the CDR3 is 14 residues. Germline CDR1 reads SQVTM; CDR2 reads ANQGSEA. The CDR3 is CSVDSRGGNYGYTF.

CDR3: CASSSDRAVGYTF. The chain combines TRBV7-2 with TRBJ1-2; TCRdb names TRBD1, which stays unverified in the absence of DNA. The germline V gene encodes CDR1 SGHTA and CDR2 FQGNSA. CDR3 size: 13 residues.

This chain uses TRBV3-1 with TRBJ2-1; without DNA, the TCRdb call of TRBD2 cannot be checked. Germline assignment: CDR1 LGHDT and CDR2 YNNKEL (reference sequence). The CDR3 length is 17 residues. CDR3 in amino acids: CASSPNLGGVIHNEQFF.

The chain couples TRBV28 to TRBJ2-1; TCRdb indicates TRBD1, and absent DNA this call remains unverified. CDR1 is MDHEN and CDR2 is SYDVKM in the germline V gene. This CDR3 spans 13 amino acids. The CDR3 reads CASRTGGFNEQFF.

The gene calls are TRBV6-5 and TRBJ1-4; TCRdb returns TRBD1, unconfirmable since there is no DNA. CDR1 and CDR2 (germline): MNHEY, SVGAGI. The CDR3 length is 14 residues. The CDR3 loop is CASTTTGRDEKLFF.